Following are 6 T cell receptor beta chains from one sample sequenced in a study of early T cells in non-severe SARS-CoV-2 infection (TCRdb year 2021). The library was built by means of 5' RACE. Sequencing was carried out with a NextSeq 500. TCRdb reanalyzed the raw reads on its own, using fastp at Q25 for trimming and MiXCR for clone calling, and kept in-frame beta chains. Identical CDR3 protein sequences are pooled into one entry, listed with their most common genes and DNA. Within this sample are 57,000 or so distinct CDR3 sequences, with approximately 12% of them counted one time only. Clones ranked in the top ten supply 4.8% of the sample. Sequencing used whole blood. The receptor set was obtained from an adult who was a healthcare worker with PCR-confirmed SARS-CoV-2 infection or an uninfected control (not recorded which).

The rearrangement joins TRBV7-2 to TRBJ2-5; 8 bases are shared with TRBD2. CDR3 length equals 16 residues. Germline V lookup: CDR1 SGHTA, CDR2 FQGNSA. The junction had 7 bases not matched to a gene; V was cut back by 2 bases and J by 2 bases. CDR3 coding DNA: TGTGCCAGCAGCTTATATTTCGGGGGGGTACAAGAGACCCAGTACTTC. Encoded protein: CASSLYFGGVQETQYF.

There are many counts of this clonotype. This rearrangement joins TRBV19 to TRBJ1-2, with D possibly being TRBD1 (5 bases). This CDR3 is 12 amino acids long. Deletions cut 2 bases from V and 8 bases from J, with 9 bases between. Germline V lookup: CDR1 LNHDA, CDR2 SQIVND (reference sequence). CDR3 sequence reads: CASSIMRGGYTF. In DNA form, the CDR3 reads TGTGCCAGTAGTATAATGAGGGGCGGCTACACCTTC.

The chain joins TRBV20-1 to TRBJ2-3, with D perhaps matching TRBD1 or TRBD2 (5 bases each). The length of the CDR3 is 13 residues. Germline lookup yields CDR1 DFQATT and CDR2 SNEGSKA (reference sequence). V was clipped by 6 bases and J by 2 bases, with 12 bases between them. The CDR3 here is CSAGTGVTDTQYF. In DNA form, the CDR3 reads TGCAGTGCAGGGACGGGCGTCACAGATACGCAGTATTTT.

This clonotype was observed a few times. The chain joins TRBV12-3 or TRBV12-4 to TRBJ1-1; TRBD1 aligns across 7 bases. The CDR3 has 12 residues. V lost 6 bases, J lost 6 bases, and 4 bases stayed unmatched. CDR3: CASSPTGAEAFF. The CDR3 coding sequence is TGTGCCAGCAGCCCTACAGGGGCTGAAGCTTTCTTT.

In its sample, this clonotype was seen many times. This chain joins TRBV29-1 and TRBJ2-1; possibly TRBD2 for D (5 bases). Germline V gives CDR1 SQVTM, CDR2 ANQGSEA. This CDR3 region has 15 residues. Trimming took off 4 bases at V and 8 bases at J, with 21 bases between the two ends. The CDR3 spells CSVVGYEPRADEQFF. In nucleotides, the CDR3 is TGCAGCGTTGTGGGCTACGAGCCCAGAGCGGATGAGCAGTTCTTC.

J is TRBJ2-3 and V is TRBV7-3; no clear D gene. V was pared by 6 bases and J by 2 bases, with 9 bases between. The CDR3 is 13 residues long. Germline CDR1 is SGHTA and CDR2 is FQGTGA. The CDR3 DNA is TGTGCCAGCAGTTCCTTCTACACAGATACGCAGTATTTT. Its translation: CASSSFYTDTQYF.